Presented here are 10 T cell receptor beta chains from one specimen sequenced in a study of T-cell reconstitution after alpha-beta-depleted transplantation in children. As it was prepared, the TCRbeta library received unique molecular identifiers. TCRdb ran MiXCR on the PCR reads and lists one entry per CDR3 protein. In the table there are 540,000 or so distinct CDR3 sequences, roughly 23% of which are singletons. The specimen was PBMCs, mostly from graft donor cells, collected 360 days after TCRalphabeta/CD19-depleted stem cell transplant. The receptors here all came from a boy under three years old who had a stem cell transplant for acute myeloid leukemia, so the T cells may come from the graft donor.

This clonotype came up many times. This chain joins TRBV7-2 and TRBJ2-7, with TRBD1 as a possible D gene (5 bases). This CDR3 spans 15 amino acids. Trimming took 2 bases from V and 2 from J, leaving 13 bases between them. CDR1 and CDR2 from the germline V gene are SGHTA and FQGNSA. The CDR3 DNA reads as TGTGCCAGCAGCTTAACTACAGGTCGTCCCTACGAGCAGTACTTC. Translation gives CASSLTTGRPYEQYF.

In this sample, this clonotype turned up a few times. The chain is built from TRBV10-3 and TRBJ2-5; 7 nucleotides agree with TRBD1. Trimming at V came to 7 bases and at J to 1 base, leaving 6 bases not matched to a gene. Germline V gene sequence: CDR1 ENHRY, CDR2 SYGVKD. The CDR3 covers 14 residues. The CDR3 DNA is TGTGCCATCACCCTTACAGGGGTCCAAGAGACCCAGTACTTC. Encoded protein: CAITLTGVQETQYF.

This clonotype has a count of ten or more. This sequence joins TRBV27 and TRBJ1-1, with 11 bases fitting TRBD1. V dropped 3 bases and J dropped 4; count of bases not matched to a gene: 7. This CDR3 spans 16 amino acids. Germline values: CDR1 MNHEY, CDR2 SMNVEV (reference sequence). This CDR3 reads CASSLSGTGGSTEAFF. The DNA for the CDR3 is TGTGCCAGCAGTTTGTCCGGGACAGGGGGGAGCACTGAAGCTTTCTTT.

This clonotype was detected ten times or more. The gene calls are TRBV7-2 and TRBJ2-2, with D uncertain. CDR1 and CDR2 (germline): SGHTA, FQGNSA. The CDR3 is 14 amino acids. Trimming removed 1 base from V and 6 bases from J, with 9 bases in between. The CDR3 sequence: CASSLVRGAGELFF. The CDR3, as DNA: TGTGCCAGCAGCTTAGTGCGAGGTGCCGGGGAGCTGTTTTTT. The full variable domain, with the rest looked up from reference TRBV7-2 and TRBJ2-2, is GAGVSQSPSNKVTEKGKDVELRCDPISGHTALYWYRQSLGQGLEFLIYFQGNSAPDKSGLPSDRFSAERTGGSVSTLTIQRTQQEDSAVYLCASSLVRGAGELFFGEGSRLTVL.

This clonotype was found many times. V gene TRBV12-3 or TRBV12-4 combines with J gene TRBJ2-5, with 13 positions matching TRBD2. The V gene end was trimmed by 1 base and the J gene end by 5 bases; junction bases not matched to a gene: 10. The CDR3 contains 18 residues. The CDR3 sequence: CASSLGRFGTSGAETQYF. The CDR3 region has the DNA TGTGCCAGCAGTTTAGGAAGGTTCGGGACTAGCGGGGCTGAGACCCAGTACTTC.

This clonotype was observed a handful of times. J is TRBJ2-1 and V is TRBV15; D gene uncertain. CDR3 length equals 13 residues. Germline values: CDR1 LNHNV, CDR2 YYDKDF (reference sequence). V lost 1 base and J 4 bases, leaving 5 bases between the germline ends. In DNA, the CDR3 is TGTGCCACCAGCAGAGGACGTTACAATGAGCAGTTCTTC. This encodes CATSRGRYNEQFF.

The V and J genes are TRBV10-3 and TRBJ2-1; 7 bases agree with TRBD1. V lost 5 bases, J lost 3 bases, and 13 bases stayed unmatched. The CDR3 runs to 17 residues. CDR1 is ENHRY, CDR2 SYGVKD, per germline. The CDR3 DNA reads as TGTGCCATCAGTATGAGCGGAGGACAGGCCTACTACAATGAGCAGTTCTTC. Amino acid sequence: CAISMSGGQAYYNEQFF.

This clonotype was observed a few times. This chain connects TRBV9 to TRBJ2-6; 8 bases fit TRBD1. CDR3 size: 18 residues. Trimming at V came to 3 bases and at J to 1 base, leaving 9 bases not matched to a gene. Germline CDR1 and CDR2: SGDLS and YYNGEE. This CDR3 is CASSATGVRVSGANVLTF. CDR3 DNA: TGTGCCAGCAGCGCGACAGGGGTGAGGGTTTCTGGGGCCAACGTCCTGACTTTC.

The V and J genes are TRBV18 and TRBJ2-5, with D perhaps matching TRBD1 or TRBD2 (5 bases each). Trimming shortened V by 4 bases and J by 2 bases, and 11 bases separated the two germline ends. Germline-derived CDR1 and CDR2 are KGHSH and LQKENI. This CDR3 comprises 14 residues. Written as DNA, the CDR3 is TGTGCCAGCTCACATACTAGGGGTCAAGAGACCCAGTACTTC. Amino acids: CASSHTRGQETQYF.

This clonotype turned up a few times. This rearrangement joins TRBV11-2 to TRBJ2-5; 9 nucleotides agree with TRBD1. The germline gives CDR1 SGHAT, CDR2 FQNNGV. The CDR3 totals 18 residues. The V segment lost 6 bases and the J segment 5 bases; nucleotides outside the gene matches: 19. The CDR3 is CASSVPMGLRDRDETQYF. The CDR3 DNA is TGTGCCAGCAGTGTCCCCATGGGTTTGAGGGACAGGGACGAGACCCAGTACTTC.